This TCR beta chain was captured by sequencing in a study of naive and memory T cell subsets. Findings of the study overall: Especially in CD8 cells, naive repertoires contained a few larger clonotypes, possibly CD45RA-re-expressing memory cells.

On this clonotype: What it binds is not known.

Both TRBC1 and TRBC2 were covered by a beta constant-region primer of two equimolar oligonucleotides. Four rounds of PCR amplified the ligated cDNA using nested alpha and beta constant-region primers plus SP2. One entry per CDR3 protein results from TCRdb running MiXCR on the UMI-ligation and nested PCR reads. The sample has 95,000 to 110,000 distinct CDR3 sequences; approximately 15% are singletons. The CDR3 runs to 14 residues. The J segment lost 3 bases and the V segment lost 6 bases, leaving 6 bases of the junction unmatched. Per the germline V gene, CDR1 is LGHNT and CDR2 is FRNRAP. This TCR was sampled from a human donor in good health. The sequencing input was naive CD8+ T cells from blood. The chain uses TRBV12-5 and TRBJ2-7; 9 nucleotides line up with TRBD1. The CDR3 nucleotides read TGTGCTAGTGGATGCCGGGACAGGGACTACGAGCAGTACTTC. It specifies CASGCRDRDYEQYF.